This T cell receptor beta chain is drawn from a study of spatial heterogeneity in lung cancer. TCRdb itself ran the 5' RACE reads through MiXCR, one entry per CDR3 protein. The sample includes approximately 40,000 distinct CDR3 sequences, 6.8% of them seen just once. Regarding time point: sample taken at primary tumor resection. V was clipped by 5 bases and J by 4 bases, with 15 bases between them. The CDR3 extends over 13 amino acids. CDR1 and CDR2 (germline): DFQATT, SNEGSKA (reference sequence). The sequencing used PBMCs, collected at surgery. The sequence came from a female donor with early-stage non-small cell lung cancer. The chain combines TRBV20-1 with TRBJ2-7; no definite D call. The CDR3 is CSAYRPPGYEQYF. DNA for the CDR3: TGCAGTGCTTATAGACCCCCCGGTTACGAGCAGTACTTC.